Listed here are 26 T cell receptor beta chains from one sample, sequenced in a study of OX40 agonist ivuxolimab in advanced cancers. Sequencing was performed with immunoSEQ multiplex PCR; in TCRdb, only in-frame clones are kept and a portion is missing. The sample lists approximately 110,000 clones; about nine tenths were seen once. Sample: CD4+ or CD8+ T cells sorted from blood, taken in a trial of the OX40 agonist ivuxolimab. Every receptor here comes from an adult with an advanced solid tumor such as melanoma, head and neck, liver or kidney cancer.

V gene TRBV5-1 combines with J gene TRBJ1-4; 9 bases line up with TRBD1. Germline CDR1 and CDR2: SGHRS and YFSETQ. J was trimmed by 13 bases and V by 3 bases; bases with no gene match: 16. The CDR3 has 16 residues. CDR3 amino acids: CASSSSGSGTGLRLFF. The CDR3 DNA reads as TGCGCCAGCAGCTCCAGCGGATCCGGGACAGGGTTGAGACTGTTTTTT. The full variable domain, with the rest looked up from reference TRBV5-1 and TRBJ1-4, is KAGVTQTPRYLIKTRGQQVTLSCSPISGHRSVSWYQQTPGQGLQFLFEYFSETQRNKGNFPGRFSGRQFSNSRSEMNVSTLELGDSALYLCASSSSGSGTGLRLFFGSGTQLSVL.

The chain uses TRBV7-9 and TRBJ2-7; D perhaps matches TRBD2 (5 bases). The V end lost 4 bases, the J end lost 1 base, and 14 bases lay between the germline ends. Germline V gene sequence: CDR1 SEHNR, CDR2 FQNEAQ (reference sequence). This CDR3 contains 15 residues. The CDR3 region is CASSSNAGISYEQYF. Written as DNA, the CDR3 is TGTGCCAGCAGCTCTAACGCCGGGATTTCCTACGAGCAGTACTTC. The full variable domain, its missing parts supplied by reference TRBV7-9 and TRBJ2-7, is DTGVSQNPRHKITKRGQNVTFRCDPISEHNRLYWYRQTLGQGPEFLTYFQNEAQLEKSRLLSDRFSAERPKGSFSTLEIQRTEQGDSAMYLCASSSNAGISYEQYFGPGTRLTVT.

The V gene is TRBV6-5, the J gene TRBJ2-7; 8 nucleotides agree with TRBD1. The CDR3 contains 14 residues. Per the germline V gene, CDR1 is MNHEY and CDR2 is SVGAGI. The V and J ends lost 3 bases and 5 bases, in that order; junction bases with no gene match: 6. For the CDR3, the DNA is TGTGCCAGCAGTTATGGCCAGGGGGCTGACGAGCAGTACTTC. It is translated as CASSYGQGADEQYF.

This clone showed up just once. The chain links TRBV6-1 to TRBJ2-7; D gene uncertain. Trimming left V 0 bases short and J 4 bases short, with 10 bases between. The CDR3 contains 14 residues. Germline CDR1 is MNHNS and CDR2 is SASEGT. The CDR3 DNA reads TGTGCCAGCAGTGAAGCGCTTCCGGAGTACGAGCAGTACTTC. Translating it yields CASSEALPEYEQYF.

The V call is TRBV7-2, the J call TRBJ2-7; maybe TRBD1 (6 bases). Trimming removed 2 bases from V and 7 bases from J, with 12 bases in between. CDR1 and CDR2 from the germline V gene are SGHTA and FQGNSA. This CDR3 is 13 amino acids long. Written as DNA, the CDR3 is TGTGCCAGCAGCTTACCACAGGGTAAGGAGCAGTACTTC. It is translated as CASSLPQGKEQYF.

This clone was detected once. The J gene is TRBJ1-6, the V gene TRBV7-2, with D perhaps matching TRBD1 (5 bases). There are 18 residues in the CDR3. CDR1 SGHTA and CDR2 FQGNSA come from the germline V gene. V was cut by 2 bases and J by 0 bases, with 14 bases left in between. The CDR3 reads CASSLQWDRLSYNSPLHF. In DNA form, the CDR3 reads TGTGCCAGCAGCTTACAATGGGACCGACTCTCCTATAATTCACCCCTCCACTTT.

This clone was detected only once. CDR3 sequence reads: CASSAGYNEQFF. For the CDR3, the DNA is TGTGCCAGCAGCGCGGGCTACAATGAGCAGTTCTTC. V is TRBV28 and J is TRBJ2-1; D may be TRBD2 (5 bases). Trimming left V 6 bases short and J 3 bases short, with 6 bases between. The CDR3 has 12 amino acids. Germline CDR1 MDHEN, CDR2 SYDVKM.

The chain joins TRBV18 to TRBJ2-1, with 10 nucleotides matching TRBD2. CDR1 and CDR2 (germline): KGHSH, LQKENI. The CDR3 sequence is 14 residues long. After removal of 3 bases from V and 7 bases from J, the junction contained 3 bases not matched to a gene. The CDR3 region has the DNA TGTGCCAGCTCACCCCAGCGGGAGGGGAATGAGCAGTTCTTC. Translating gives CASSPQREGNEQFF.

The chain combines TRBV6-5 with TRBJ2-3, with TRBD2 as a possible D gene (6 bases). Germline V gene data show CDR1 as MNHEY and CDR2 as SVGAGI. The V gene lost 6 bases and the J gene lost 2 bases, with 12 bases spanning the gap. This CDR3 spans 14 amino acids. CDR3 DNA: TGTGCCAGCAGACCCGGGGGTTTCACAGATACGCAGTATTTT. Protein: CASRPGGFTDTQYF.

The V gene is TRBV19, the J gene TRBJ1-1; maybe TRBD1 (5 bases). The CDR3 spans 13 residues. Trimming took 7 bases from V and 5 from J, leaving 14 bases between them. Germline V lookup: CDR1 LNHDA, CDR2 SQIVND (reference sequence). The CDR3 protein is CASIRDLGTEAFF. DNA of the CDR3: TGTGCCAGTATCAGGGATCTAGGGACTGAAGCTTTCTTT.

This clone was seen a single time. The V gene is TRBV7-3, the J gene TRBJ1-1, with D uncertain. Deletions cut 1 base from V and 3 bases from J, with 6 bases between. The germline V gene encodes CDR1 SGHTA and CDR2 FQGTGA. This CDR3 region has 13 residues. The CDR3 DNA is TGTGCCAGCAGCTTAATGGCCCACACTGAAGCTTTCTTT. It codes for CASSLMAHTEAFF.

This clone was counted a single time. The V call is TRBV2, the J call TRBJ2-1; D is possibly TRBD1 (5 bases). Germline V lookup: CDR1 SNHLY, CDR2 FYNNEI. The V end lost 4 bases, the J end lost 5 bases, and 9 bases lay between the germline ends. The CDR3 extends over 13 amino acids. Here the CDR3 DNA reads TGTGCCAGCAGTGTTCAGGGAAACAATGAGCAGTTCTTC. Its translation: CASSVQGNNEQFF.

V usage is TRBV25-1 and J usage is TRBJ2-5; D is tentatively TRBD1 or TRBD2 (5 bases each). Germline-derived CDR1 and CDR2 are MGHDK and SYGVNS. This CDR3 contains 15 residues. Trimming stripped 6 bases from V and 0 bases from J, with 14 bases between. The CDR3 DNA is TGTGCCAGCAGGCACCGGGGCAGTCACCAAGAGACCCAGTACTTC. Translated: CASRHRGSHQETQYF. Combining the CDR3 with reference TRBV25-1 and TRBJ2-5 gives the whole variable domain EADIYQTPRYLVIGTGKKITLECSQTMGHDKMYWYQQDPGMELHLIHYSYGVNSTEKGDLSSESTVSRIRTEHFPLTLESARPSHTSQYLCASRHRGSHQETQYFGPGTRLLVL.

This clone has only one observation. The CDR3 loop is CASSLMPSLGADEQYF. The CDR3 DNA sequence: TGTGCCAGCAGCTTAATGCCGTCGTTGGGGGCGGACGAGCAGTACTTC. This chain links TRBV7-2 with TRBJ2-7; D perhaps matches TRBD1 (6 bases). Germline values: CDR1 SGHTA, CDR2 FQGNSA. Deletions cut 2 bases from V and 5 bases from J, with 19 bases between. The CDR3 is 16 amino acids.

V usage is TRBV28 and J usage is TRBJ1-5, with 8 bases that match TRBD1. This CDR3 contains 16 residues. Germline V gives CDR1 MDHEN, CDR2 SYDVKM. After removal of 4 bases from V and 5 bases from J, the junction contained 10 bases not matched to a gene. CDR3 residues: CASSSPGQGGYQPQHF. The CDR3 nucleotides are TGTGCCAGCAGTTCTCCCGGACAGGGAGGCTATCAGCCCCAGCATTTT.

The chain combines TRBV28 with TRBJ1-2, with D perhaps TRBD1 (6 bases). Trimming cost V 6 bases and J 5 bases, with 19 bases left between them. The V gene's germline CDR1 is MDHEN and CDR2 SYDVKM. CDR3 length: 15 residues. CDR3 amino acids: CASRTDTGHSYGYTF. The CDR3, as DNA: TGTGCCAGCAGGACCGATACAGGGCACTCATATGGCTACACCTTC.

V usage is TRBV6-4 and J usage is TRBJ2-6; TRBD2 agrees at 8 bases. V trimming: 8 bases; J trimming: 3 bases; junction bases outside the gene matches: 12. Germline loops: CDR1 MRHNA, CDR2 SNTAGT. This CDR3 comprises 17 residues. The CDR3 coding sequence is TGTGCCAGCCCCCGGGGGGGGGCGGATAGTGGGGCCAACGTCCTGACTTTC. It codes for CASPRGGADSGANVLTF.

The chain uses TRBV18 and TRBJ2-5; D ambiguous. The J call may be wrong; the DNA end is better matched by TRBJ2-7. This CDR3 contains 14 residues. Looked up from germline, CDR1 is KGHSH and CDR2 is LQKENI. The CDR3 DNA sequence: TGTGCCAGCTCACCAACACCCAGCTCCTACGAGCAGTACTTC. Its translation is CASSPTPSSYEQYF.

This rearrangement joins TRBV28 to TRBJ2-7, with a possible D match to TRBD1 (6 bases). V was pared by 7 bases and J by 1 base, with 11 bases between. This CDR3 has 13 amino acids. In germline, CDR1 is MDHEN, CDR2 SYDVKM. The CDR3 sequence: CASTIGQSYEQYF. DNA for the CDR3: TGTGCCAGCACCATCGGACAGTCCTACGAGCAGTACTTC.

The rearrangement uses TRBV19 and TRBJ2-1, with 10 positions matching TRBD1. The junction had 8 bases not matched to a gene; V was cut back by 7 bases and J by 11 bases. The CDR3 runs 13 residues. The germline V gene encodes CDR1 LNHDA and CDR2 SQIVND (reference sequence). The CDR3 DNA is TGTGCCAGTACTGACCCGGGACAGGGGAAGCAGTTCTTC. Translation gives CASTDPGQGKQFF.

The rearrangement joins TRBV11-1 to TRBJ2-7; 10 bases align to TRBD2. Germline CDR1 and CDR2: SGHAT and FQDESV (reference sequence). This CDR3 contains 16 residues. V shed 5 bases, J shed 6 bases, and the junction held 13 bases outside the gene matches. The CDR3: CASSHAVASGSPEQYF. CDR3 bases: TGTGCCAGCAGCCATGCGGTGGCTAGCGGGAGTCCCGAGCAGTACTTC.

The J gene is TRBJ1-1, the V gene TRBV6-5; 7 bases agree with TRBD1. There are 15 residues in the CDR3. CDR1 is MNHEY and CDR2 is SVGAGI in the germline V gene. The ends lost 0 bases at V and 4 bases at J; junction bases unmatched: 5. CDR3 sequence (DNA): TGTGCCAGCAGTTACTCCGGGACAGTTCCCACTGAAGCTTTCTTT. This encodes CASSYSGTVPTEAFF.

Here the CDR3 DNA reads TGTGCCAGCAGTTTACGGATAGGCATGGCTACGGACGGTTTGGGAGGAATCGACGAGCAGTACTTC. It translates to CASSLRIGMATDGLGGIDEQYF. The gene calls are TRBV28 and TRBJ2-7, with D possibly matching TRBD2 (6 bases). This CDR3 contains 22 residues. V was cut by 2 bases and J by 5 bases, with 37 bases left in between. Per the germline V gene, CDR1 is MDHEN and CDR2 is SYDVKM.

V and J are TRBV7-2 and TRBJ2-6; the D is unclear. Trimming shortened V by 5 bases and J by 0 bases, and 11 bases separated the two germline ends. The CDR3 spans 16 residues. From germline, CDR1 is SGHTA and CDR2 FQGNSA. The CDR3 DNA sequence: TGTGCCAGCAGCGCCCAGAGTAGCTCTGGGGCCAACGTCCTGACTTTC. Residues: CASSAQSSSGANVLTF.

The CDR3 sequence is CASSFNRNTEAFF. CDR3 nucleotide sequence: TGTGCCAGCAGCTTCAATAGGAACACTGAAGCTTTCTTT. The V gene is TRBV7-3, the J gene TRBJ1-1, with D uncertain. The CDR3 is 13 amino acids. Per germline, CDR1 SGHTA and CDR2 FQGTGA. The V end lost 3 bases, the J end lost 1 base, and 6 bases lay between the germline ends.

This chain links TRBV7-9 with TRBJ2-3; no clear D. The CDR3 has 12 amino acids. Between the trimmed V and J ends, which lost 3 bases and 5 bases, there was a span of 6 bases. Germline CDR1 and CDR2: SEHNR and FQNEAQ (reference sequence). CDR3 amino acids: CASSFLRDTQYF. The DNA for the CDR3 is TGTGCCAGCAGCTTTTTGAGAGATACGCAGTATTTT.